The 20 T cell receptor beta chains reported below all come from one sample, sequenced in a study of cytomegalovirus exposure and HLA in healthy donors. The primer mix had 60 Vbeta and 13 Jbeta primers. Produced via immunoSEQ multiplex PCR; TCRdb's table is partial and in-frame only. The sample has 170,000 or so clones, approximately 84% seen once. Sequenced material: PBMCs. These receptors were obtained from a woman aged 50 to 60 in good health and CMV-seropositive.

This clone appeared a few times. The chain recombines TRBV6-5 with TRBJ2-7; 10 bases match TRBD1. Germline V gene data show CDR1 as MNHEY and CDR2 as SVGAGI. This CDR3 is 12 amino acids long. Trimming removed 5 bases from V and 6 bases from J; junction bases left unmatched: 1. CDR3 in amino acids: CASSRDRGEQYF. Here the CDR3 DNA reads TGTGCCAGCAGTAGGGACAGGGGCGAGCAGTACTTC.

This clone was recorded once. The CDR3 loop is CAISQGGNEQYF. The CDR3 coding sequence is TGTGCCATCAGTCAGGGGGGAAACGAGCAGTACTTC. The chain couples TRBV10-3 to TRBJ2-5, with D possibly TRBD1 on 7 matching bases. TRBJ2-7 matches the DNA end more closely, so the J call is doubtful. CDR1 and CDR2 (germline): ENHRY, SYGVKD. The length of the CDR3 is 12 residues.

The chain couples TRBV2 to TRBJ1-1; TRBD1 is a possible D gene (6 bases). Trimming stripped 5 bases from V and 13 bases from J, with 14 bases between. The germline gives CDR1 SNHLY, CDR2 FYNNEI. The CDR3 covers 11 residues. CDR3 loop: CASSLTGLGFF. CDR3 nucleotides: TGTGCCAGCAGTCTGACAGGCTTGGGTTTCTTT.

Here the CDR3 DNA reads TGCGCCAGCAGCACGAACGCGGAGGGGGCAGGGGGCTACACCTTC. Translated: CASSTNAEGAGGYTF. The V gene is TRBV5-1, the J gene TRBJ1-2, with 7 bases identical to TRBD1. This CDR3 is built from 15 residues. The V and J ends lost 4 bases and 8 bases, in that order; junction bases with no gene match: 14. Germline V CDR1 and CDR2: SGHRS, YFSETQ.

This clone has only one observation. DNA for the CDR3: TGTGCCAGTAGTATCCCTCGACAGGCGGAAGATACGCAGTATTTT. Protein product: CASSIPRQAEDTQYF. V and J are TRBV19 and TRBJ2-3; the D gene is possibly TRBD1 (6 bases). V was cut by 3 bases and J by 5 bases, with 15 bases left in between. There are 15 residues in the CDR3. Germline V lookup: CDR1 LNHDA, CDR2 SQIVND (reference sequence).

The rearrangement links TRBV7-3 to TRBJ2-2; 11 bases are shared with TRBD2. CDR1 and CDR2 (germline): SGHTA, FQGTGA. The CDR3 loop spans 15 amino acids. After removal of 3 bases from V and 8 bases from J, the junction contained 5 bases not matched to a gene. CDR3 amino acids: CASSFTSGSTGELFF. The DNA of the CDR3 is TGTGCCAGCAGCTTTACTAGCGGGAGTACGGGGGAGCTGTTTTTT.

The genes are TRBV2 and TRBJ2-7; TRBD2 might be the D (5 bases). Per the germline V gene, CDR1 is SNHLY and CDR2 is FYNNEI. V was pared by 6 bases and J by 6 bases, with 12 bases between. There are 12 residues in the CDR3. The CDR3 region has the DNA TGTGCCAGCAGAGTGTACGCGGGCGAGCAGTACTTC. Protein sequence: CASRVYAGEQYF.

CDR3 protein: CASSLTPSNYGYTF. The CDR3 DNA reads TGCGCCAGCAGCTTGACCCCCAGTAACTATGGCTACACCTTC. This chain connects TRBV5-1 to TRBJ1-2; D unclear. Trimming left V 1 base short and J 1 base short, with 8 bases between. Germline CDR1 reads SGHRS; CDR2 reads YFSETQ. This CDR3 is built from 14 residues.

The chain is built from TRBV30 and TRBJ2-3; maybe TRBD2 (5 bases). Trimming removed 0 bases at V and 4 bases at J, with 17 bases between. This CDR3 comprises 16 residues. Germline V gene data show CDR1 as GTSNPN and CDR2 as SVGIG (reference sequence). The CDR3, as DNA: TGTGCCTGGAGTGTATGGCTAGCCGGGTCGCCAGATACGCAGTATTTT. Its protein is CAWSVWLAGSPDTQYF. Based on the CDR3 plus reference TRBV30 and TRBJ2-3, the full variable domain is SQTIHQWPATLVQPVGSPLSLECTVEGTSNPNLYWYRQAAGRGLQLLFYSVGIGQISSEVPQNLSASRPQDRQFILSSKKLLLSDSGFYLCAWSVWLAGSPDTQYFGPGTRLTVL.

This clone has only one observation. The rearrangement joins TRBV13 to TRBJ1-2; TRBD1 agrees at 7 bases. The CDR3 covers 17 residues. Germline V CDR1 and CDR2: PRHDT, FYEKMQ (reference sequence). V trimming: 0 bases; J trimming: 4 bases; junction bases outside the gene matches: 11. The CDR3 is CASSLGIEGTDLYGYTF. The CDR3 region has the DNA TGTGCCAGCAGCTTAGGTATTGAAGGGACAGATCTCTATGGCTACACCTTC.

To note about this clone: The junction does not match germline at one end; this may be a read error. The chain joins TRBV7-7 to TRBJ2-2; 10 bases are a match to TRBD1. The germline gives CDR1 SSHAT, CDR2 FNYEAQ (reference sequence). The CDR3 sequence is 14 residues long. In DNA form, the CDR3 reads TGTGCTAGCAGCATGGGACAGGGGAACGGGGAGCTGTTTTTT. This codes for CASSMGQGNGELFF.

For the CDR3, the DNA is TGCGCCAGCAGCTTGGAGGACAGGGGGAGAGATGAGCAGTTCTTC. It yields the protein CASSLEDRGRDEQFF. The rearrangement uses TRBV5-1 and TRBJ2-1; 10 nucleotides agree with TRBD1. CDR1 and CDR2 (germline): SGHRS, YFSETQ. CDR3 length: 15 residues. The junction had 5 bases not matched to a gene; V was cut back by 0 bases and J by 8 bases. The variable domain in full, with the rest retrieved from reference TRBV5-1 and TRBJ2-1, is KAGVTQTPRYLIKTRGQQVTLSCSPISGHRSVSWYQQTPGQGLQFLFEYFSETQRNKGNFPGRFSGRQFSNSRSEMNVSTLELGDSALYLCASSLEDRGRDEQFFGPGTRLTVL.

This chain joins TRBV28 and TRBJ1-1; no clear D. The CDR3 runs to 13 residues. Trimming pared 5 bases from V and 6 bases from J, leaving 13 bases between. Germline CDR1 MDHEN, CDR2 SYDVKM. The chain's CDR3 is CASSIDTYSEAFF. The DNA of the CDR3 is TGTGCCAGCAGTATAGATACGTATTCTGAAGCTTTCTTT.

The table lists this clone with a count of one. Other DNA sequences in the sample encode the same CDR3. This rearrangement joins TRBV6-5 to TRBJ1-1; perhaps TRBD1 as D (5 bases). This CDR3 comprises 11 residues. The V end lost 8 bases, the J end lost 3 bases, and 7 bases lay between the germline ends. Looked up from germline, CDR1 is MNHEY and CDR2 is SVGAGI. This CDR3 is CASGRDTEAFF. The CDR3 DNA reads TGTGCCAGCGGCAGGGACACTGAAGCTTTCTTT.

The gene calls are TRBV18 and TRBJ2-1; 10 bases line up with TRBD1. The CDR3 loop spans 13 amino acids. J lost 12 bases, V lost 5 bases, and 7 bases had no gene match. CDR1 is KGHSH and CDR2 is LQKENI in the germline V gene. CDR3 sequence: CASSTNGDRGQFF. CDR3 bases: TGTGCCAGCTCAACCAATGGGGACAGGGGGCAGTTCTTC.

The rearrangement links TRBV30 to TRBJ1-2; 7 bases align to TRBD1. Germline-derived CDR1 and CDR2 are GTSNPN and SVGIG (reference sequence). Losses at the gene ends were 5 bases for V and 2 bases for J; bases not matched to a gene: 8. This CDR3 has 14 residues. CDR3 amino acids: CAWAEGTVNYGYTF. CDR3 nucleotides: TGTGCCTGGGCCGAAGGGACAGTGAACTATGGCTACACCTTC.

The chain couples TRBV7-6 to TRBJ2-3; D perhaps matches TRBD2 (6 bases). CDR3 length: 16 amino acids. The germline V gene has CDR1 SGHVS and CDR2 FNYEAQ. Trimming removed 5 bases at V and 0 bases at J, with 15 bases between. CDR3 bases: TGTGCCAGCAGCGCGCTCGCGGGACCTAGCACAGATACGCAGTATTTT. This translates into CASSALAGPSTDTQYF.

The rearrangement joins TRBV21-1 to TRBJ2-1; the table's TRBD2 call for D was not verified on the DNA. TRBV21-1 is an annotated pseudogene. This CDR3 has 18 amino acids. Here the CDR3 reads CASSKDLASGFTYNEQFF. In nucleotides, the CDR3 is TGTGCCAGCAGCAAAGATCTTGCTAGCGGGTTTACCTACAATGAGCAGTTCTTC.

The chain is built from TRBV29-1 and TRBJ2-7, with D maybe TRBD1 (5 bases). Germline CDR1 reads SQVTM; CDR2 reads ANQGSEA. The CDR3 has 15 residues. The V gene lost 0 bases and the J gene lost 3 bases, with 15 bases spanning the gap. CDR3 in DNA: TGCAGCGTTGAAGATATAGGGGCCCTACTCTACGAGCAGTACTTC. Translated, it gives CSVEDIGALLYEQYF.

This chain uses TRBV19 with TRBJ2-1; 11 nucleotides agree with TRBD2. V lost 4 bases, J lost 7 bases, and 6 bases stayed unmatched. Germline CDR1 and CDR2: LNHDA and SQIVND (reference sequence). The CDR3 extends over 15 amino acids. DNA of the CDR3: TGTGCCAGTAGTACAACTAGCGGGAGTTTTAATGAGCAGTTCTTC. Its translation: CASSTTSGSFNEQFF.